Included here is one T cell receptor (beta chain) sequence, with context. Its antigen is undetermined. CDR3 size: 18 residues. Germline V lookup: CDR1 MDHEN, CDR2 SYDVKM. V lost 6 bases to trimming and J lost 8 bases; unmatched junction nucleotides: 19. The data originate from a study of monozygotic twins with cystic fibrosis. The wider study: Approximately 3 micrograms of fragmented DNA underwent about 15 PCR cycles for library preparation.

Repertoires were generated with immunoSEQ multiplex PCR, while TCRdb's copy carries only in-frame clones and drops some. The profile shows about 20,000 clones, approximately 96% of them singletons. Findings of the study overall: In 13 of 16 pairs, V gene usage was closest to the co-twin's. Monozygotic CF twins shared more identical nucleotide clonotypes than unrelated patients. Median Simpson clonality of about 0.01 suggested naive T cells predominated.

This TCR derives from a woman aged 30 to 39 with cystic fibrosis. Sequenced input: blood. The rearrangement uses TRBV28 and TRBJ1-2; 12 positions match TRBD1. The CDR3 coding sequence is TGTGCCAGCAGGCTCCGGGACAGGGGGCGCGGGGATTCAGCGGGCTACACCTTC. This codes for CASRLRDRGRGDSAGYTF.